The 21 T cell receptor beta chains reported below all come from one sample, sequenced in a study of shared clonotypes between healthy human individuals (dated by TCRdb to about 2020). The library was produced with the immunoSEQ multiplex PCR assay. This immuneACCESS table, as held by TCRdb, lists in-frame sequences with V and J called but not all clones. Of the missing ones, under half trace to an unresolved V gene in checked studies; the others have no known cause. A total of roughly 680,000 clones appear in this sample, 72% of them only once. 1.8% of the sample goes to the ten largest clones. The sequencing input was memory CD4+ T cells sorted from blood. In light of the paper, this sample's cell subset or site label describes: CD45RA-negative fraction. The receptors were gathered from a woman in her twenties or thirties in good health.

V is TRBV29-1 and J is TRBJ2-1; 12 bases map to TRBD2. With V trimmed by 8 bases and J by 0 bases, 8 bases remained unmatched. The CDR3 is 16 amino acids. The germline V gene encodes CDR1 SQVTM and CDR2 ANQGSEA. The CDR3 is CSLAGGASSSYNEQFF. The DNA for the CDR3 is TGCAGCCTAGCGGGAGGGGCTTCTAGCTCCTACAATGAGCAGTTCTTC.

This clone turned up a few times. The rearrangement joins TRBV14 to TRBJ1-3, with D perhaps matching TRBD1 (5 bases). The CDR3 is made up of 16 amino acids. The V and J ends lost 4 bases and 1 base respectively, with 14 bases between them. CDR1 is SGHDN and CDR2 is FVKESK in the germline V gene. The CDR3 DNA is TGTGCCAGCAGCCGGGGGGTCCTCGCATCTGGAAACACCATATATTTT. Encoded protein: CASSRGVLASGNTIYF. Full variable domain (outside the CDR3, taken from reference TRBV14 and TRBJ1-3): EAGVTQFPSHSVIEKGQTVTLRCDPISGHDNLYWYRRVMGKEIKFLLHFVKESKQDESGMPNNRFLAERTGGTYSTLKVQPAELEDSGVYFCASSRGVLASGNTIYFGEGSWLTVV.

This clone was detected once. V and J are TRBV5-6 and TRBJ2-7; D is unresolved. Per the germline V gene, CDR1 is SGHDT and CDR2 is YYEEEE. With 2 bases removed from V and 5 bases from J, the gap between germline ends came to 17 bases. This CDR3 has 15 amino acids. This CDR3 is CASSLLGSGGHEQYF. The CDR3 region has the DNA TGTGCCAGCAGCTTACTGGGCTCCGGCGGTCACGAGCAGTACTTC.

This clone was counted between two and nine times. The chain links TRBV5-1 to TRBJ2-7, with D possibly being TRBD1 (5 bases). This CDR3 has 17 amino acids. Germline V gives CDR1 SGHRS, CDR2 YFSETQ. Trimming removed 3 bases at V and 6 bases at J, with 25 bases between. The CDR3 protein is CASSYDKPRRQGTEQYF. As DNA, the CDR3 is TGCGCCAGCAGCTACGACAAACCCCGGCGGCAGGGTACCGAGCAGTACTTC. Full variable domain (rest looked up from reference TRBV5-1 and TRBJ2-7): KAGVTQTPRYLIKTRGQQVTLSCSPISGHRSVSWYQQTPGQGLQFLFEYFSETQRNKGNFPGRFSGRQFSNSRSEMNVSTLELGDSALYLCASSYDKPRRQGTEQYFGPGTRLTVT.

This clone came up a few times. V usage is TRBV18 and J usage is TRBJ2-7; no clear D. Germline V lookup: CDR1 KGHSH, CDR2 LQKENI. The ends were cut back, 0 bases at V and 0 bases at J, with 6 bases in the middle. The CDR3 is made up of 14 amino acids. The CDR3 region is CASSPPSSSYEQYF. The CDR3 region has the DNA TGTGCCAGCTCACCACCGTCGAGCTCCTACGAGCAGTACTTC.

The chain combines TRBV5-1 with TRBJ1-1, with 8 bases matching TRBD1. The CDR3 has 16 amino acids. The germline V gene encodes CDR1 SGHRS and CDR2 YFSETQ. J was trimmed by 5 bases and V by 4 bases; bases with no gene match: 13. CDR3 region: CASSDAPDRVGTEAFF. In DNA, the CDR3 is TGCGCCAGCAGCGACGCCCCGGACAGGGTGGGGACTGAAGCTTTCTTT.

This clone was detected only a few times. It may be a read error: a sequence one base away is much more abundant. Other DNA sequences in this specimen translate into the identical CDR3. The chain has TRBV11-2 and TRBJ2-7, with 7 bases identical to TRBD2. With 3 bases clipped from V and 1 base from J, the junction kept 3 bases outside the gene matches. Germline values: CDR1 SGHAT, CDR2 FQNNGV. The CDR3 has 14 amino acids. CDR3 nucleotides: TGTGCCAGCAGCTTCCAGCGGGATTCCTACGAGCAGTACTTC. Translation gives CASSFQRDSYEQYF.

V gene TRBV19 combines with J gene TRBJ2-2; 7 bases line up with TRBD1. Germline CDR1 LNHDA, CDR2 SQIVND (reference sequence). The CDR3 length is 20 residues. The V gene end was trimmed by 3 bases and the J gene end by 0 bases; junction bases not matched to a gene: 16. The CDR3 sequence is CASSILNPGGPMSNTGELFF. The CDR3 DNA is TGTGCCAGTAGTATTCTCAACCCAGGGGGTCCAATGTCGAACACCGGGGAGCTGTTTTTT. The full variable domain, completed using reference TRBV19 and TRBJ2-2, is DGGITQSPKYLFRKEGQNVTLSCEQNLNHDAMYWYRQDPGQGLRLIYYSQIVNDFQKGDIAEGYSVSREKKESFPLTVTSAQKNPTAFYLCASSILNPGGPMSNTGELFFGEGSRLTVL.

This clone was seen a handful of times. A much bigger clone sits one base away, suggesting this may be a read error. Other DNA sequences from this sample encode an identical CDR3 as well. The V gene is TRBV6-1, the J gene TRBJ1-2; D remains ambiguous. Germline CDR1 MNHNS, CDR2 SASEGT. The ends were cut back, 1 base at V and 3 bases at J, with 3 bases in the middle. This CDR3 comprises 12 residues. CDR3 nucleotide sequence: TGTGCCAGCAGTGAAGTTGACTATGGCTACACCTTC. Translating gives CASSEVDYGYTF.

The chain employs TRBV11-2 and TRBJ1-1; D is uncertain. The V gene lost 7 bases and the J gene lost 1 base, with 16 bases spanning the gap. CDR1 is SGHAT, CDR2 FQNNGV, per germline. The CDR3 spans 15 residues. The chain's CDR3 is CASTLQLHKNTEAFF. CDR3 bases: TGTGCCAGCACCCTTCAACTGCATAAGAACACTGAAGCTTTCTTT.

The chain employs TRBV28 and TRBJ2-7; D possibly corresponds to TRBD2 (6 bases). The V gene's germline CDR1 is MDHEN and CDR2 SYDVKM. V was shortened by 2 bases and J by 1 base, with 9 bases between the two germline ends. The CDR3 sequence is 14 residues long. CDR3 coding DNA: TGTGCCAGCAGTTTAGGAGGGAAGTCCTACGAGCAGTACTTC. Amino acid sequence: CASSLGGKSYEQYF.

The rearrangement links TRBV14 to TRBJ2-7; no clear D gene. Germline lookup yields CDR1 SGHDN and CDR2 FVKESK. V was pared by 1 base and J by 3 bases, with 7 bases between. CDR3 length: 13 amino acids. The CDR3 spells CASSQVASYEQYF. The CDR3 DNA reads TGTGCCAGCAGCCAAGTGGCCAGCTACGAGCAGTACTTC.

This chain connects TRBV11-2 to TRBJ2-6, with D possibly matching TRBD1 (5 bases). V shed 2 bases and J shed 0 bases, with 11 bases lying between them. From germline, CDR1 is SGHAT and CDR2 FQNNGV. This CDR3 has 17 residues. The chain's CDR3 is CASSLQGLPSGANVLTF. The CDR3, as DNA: TGTGCCAGCAGCTTACAGGGCCTCCCCTCTGGGGCCAACGTCCTGACTTTC.

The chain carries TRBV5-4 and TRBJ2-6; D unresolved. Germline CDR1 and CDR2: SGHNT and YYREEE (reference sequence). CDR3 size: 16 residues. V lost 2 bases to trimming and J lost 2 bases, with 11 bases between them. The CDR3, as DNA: TGTGCCAGCAGCTTTGGCGGTTCCCCTGGGGCCAACGTCCTGACTTTC. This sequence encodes CASSFGGSPGANVLTF.

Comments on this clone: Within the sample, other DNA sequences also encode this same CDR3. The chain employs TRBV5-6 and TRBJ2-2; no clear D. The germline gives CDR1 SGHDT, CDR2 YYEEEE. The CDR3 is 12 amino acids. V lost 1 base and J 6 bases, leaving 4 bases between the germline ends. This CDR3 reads CASSLSSGELFF. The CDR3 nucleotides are TGTGCCAGCAGCTTGTCTTCCGGGGAGCTGTTTTTT.

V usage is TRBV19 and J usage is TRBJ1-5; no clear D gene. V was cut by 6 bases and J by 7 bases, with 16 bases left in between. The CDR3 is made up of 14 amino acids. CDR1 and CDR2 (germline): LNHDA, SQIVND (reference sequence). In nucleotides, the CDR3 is TGTGCCAGTAGCGAAACTGGAGGACGGCAGCCCCAGCATTTT. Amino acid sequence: CASSETGGRQPQHF.

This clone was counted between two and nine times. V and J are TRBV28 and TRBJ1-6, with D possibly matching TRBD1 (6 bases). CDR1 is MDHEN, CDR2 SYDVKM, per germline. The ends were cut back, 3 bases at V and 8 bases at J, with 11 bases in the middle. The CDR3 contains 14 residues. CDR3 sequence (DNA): TGTGCCAGCAGTTTGGAACAGGGAGATTCACCCCTCCACTTT. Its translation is CASSLEQGDSPLHF.

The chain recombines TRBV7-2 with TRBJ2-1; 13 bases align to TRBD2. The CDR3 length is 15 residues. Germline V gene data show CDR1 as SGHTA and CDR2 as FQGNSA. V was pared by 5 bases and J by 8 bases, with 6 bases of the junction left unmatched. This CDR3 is CASSLLAGGPYEQFF. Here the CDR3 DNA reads TGTGCCAGCAGCCTACTAGCGGGAGGGCCCTATGAGCAGTTCTTC.

The CDR3 reads CASSPPKGQGGASWYEQYF. CDR3 coding DNA: TGTGCCAGCTCACCTCCTAAGGGCCAAGGGGGCGCGTCGTGGTACGAGCAGTACTTC. The rearrangement uses TRBV18 and TRBJ2-7; 7 bases line up with TRBD1. J was trimmed by 4 bases and V by 3 bases; bases with no gene match: 21. The CDR3 is 19 amino acids. Germline V gene data show CDR1 as KGHSH and CDR2 as LQKENI.

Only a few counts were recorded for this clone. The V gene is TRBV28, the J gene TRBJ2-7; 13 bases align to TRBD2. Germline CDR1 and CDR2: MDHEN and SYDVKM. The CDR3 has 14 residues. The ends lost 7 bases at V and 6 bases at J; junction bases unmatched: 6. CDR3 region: CASTWGTSGTEQYF. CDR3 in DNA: TGTGCCAGCACCTGGGGGACTAGCGGGACCGAGCAGTACTTC.

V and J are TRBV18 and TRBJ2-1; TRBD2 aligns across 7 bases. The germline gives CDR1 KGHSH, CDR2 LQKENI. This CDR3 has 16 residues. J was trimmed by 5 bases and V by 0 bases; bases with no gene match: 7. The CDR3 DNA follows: TGTGCCAGCTCACCACCCGCGGGAGATGGGGACAATGAGCAGTTCTTC. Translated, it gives CASSPPAGDGDNEQFF.